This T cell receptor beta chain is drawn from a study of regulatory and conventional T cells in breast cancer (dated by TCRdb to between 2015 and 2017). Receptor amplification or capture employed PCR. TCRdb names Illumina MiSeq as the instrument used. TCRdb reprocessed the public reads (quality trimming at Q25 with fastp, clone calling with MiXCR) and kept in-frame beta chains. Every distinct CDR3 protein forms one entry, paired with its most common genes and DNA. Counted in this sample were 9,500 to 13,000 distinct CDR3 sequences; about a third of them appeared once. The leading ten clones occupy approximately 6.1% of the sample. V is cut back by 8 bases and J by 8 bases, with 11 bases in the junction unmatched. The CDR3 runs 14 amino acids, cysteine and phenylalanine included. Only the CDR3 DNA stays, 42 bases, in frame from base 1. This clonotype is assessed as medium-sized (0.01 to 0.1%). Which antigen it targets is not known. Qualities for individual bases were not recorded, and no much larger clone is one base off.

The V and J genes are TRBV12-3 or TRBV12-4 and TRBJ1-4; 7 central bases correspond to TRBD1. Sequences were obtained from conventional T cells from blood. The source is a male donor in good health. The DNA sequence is TGTGCCAGCTCATACGACAGGGAACGAGAAAAACTGTTTTTT. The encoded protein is CASSYDREREKLFF.